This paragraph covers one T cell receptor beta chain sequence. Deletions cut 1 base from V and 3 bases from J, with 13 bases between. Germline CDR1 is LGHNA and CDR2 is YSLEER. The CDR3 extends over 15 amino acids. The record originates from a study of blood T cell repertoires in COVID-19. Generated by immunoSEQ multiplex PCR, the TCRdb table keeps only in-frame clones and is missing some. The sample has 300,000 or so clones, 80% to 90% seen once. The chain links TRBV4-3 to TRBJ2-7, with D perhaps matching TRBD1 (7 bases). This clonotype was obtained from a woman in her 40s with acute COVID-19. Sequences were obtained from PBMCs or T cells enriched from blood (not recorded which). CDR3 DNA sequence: TGCGCCAGCAGCCAAGGCGGGACAGAGCTCTACGAGCAGTACTTC. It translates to CASSQGGTELYEQYF.